This TCR beta chain was observed in a study of CD8 T cells in Susac syndrome. V lost 5 bases, J lost 7 bases, and 5 bases stayed unmatched. The CDR3 extends over 14 amino acids. Per germline, CDR1 SNHLY and CDR2 FYNNEI. Random hexamers were used to reverse transcribe the RNA input (roughly 0.5 to 1 ug). From the immunoSEQ multiplex PCR reads, TCRdb called clonotypes with MiXCR, one entry per CDR3 protein. The sample lists 170,000 or so distinct CDR3 sequences, 90% to 97% occurring once. The sequenced target, TCR beta, came from blood CD8+ and CD4+ T cells. TEMRA cells were enriched by FACS, and CD4+ and CD8+ T cells were negatively isolated.

This chain connects TRBV2 to TRBJ2-2, with 9 bases fitting TRBD1. The clonotype was recovered from a human donor with Susac syndrome. The sample comprised CD4+ T cells from PBMCs. CDR3 amino acids: CASSLGQGYGELFF. The CDR3 DNA reads as TGTGCCAGCAGTCTCGGACAGGGGTACGGGGAGCTGTTTTTT. Full variable domain (outside the CDR3, taken from reference TRBV2 and TRBJ2-2): EPEVTQTPSHQVTQMGQEVILRCVPISNHLYFYWYRQILGQKVEFLVSFYNNEISEKSEIFDDQFSVERPDGSNFTLKIRSTKLEDSAMYFCASSLGQGYGELFFGEGSRLTVL.